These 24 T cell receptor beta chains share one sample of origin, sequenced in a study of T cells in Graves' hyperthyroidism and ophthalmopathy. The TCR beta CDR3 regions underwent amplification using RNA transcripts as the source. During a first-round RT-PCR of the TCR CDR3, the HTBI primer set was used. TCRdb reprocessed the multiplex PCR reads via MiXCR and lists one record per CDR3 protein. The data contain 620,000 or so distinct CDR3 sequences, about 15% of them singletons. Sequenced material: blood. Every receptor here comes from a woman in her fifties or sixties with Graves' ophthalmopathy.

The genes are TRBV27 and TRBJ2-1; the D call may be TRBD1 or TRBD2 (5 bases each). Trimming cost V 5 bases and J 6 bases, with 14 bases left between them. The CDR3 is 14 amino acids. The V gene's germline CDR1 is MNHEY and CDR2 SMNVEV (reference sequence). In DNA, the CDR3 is TGTGCCAGCAGTCCCGGGACCACGCGCAATGAGCAGTTCTTC. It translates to CASSPGTTRNEQFF.

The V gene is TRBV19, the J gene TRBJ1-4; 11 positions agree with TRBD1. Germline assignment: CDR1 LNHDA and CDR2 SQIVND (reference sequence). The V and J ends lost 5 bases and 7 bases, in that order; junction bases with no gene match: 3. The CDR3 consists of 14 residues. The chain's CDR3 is CASSGTGGAEKLFF. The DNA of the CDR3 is TGTGCCAGTAGTGGGACAGGGGGGGCTGAAAAACTGTTTTTT.

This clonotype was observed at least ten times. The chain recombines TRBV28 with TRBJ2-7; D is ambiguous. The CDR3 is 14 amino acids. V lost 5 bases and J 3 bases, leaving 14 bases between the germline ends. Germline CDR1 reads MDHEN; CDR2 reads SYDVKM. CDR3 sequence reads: CASSPIVTIYEQYF. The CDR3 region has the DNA TGTGCCAGCAGTCCCATCGTAACCATCTACGAGCAGTACTTC.

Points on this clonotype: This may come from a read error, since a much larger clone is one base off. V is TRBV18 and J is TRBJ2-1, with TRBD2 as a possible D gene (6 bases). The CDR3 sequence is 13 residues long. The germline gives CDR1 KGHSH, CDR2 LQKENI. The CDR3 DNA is TGTGCCAGCTCATCACCTATGATAGCGGCAGAGTTCTTC. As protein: CASSSPMIAAEFF.

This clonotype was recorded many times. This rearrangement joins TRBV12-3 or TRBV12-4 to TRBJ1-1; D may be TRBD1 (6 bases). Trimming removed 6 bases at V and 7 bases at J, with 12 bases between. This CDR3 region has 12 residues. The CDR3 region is CASSRGQYEAFF. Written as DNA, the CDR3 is TGTGCCAGCAGCCGCGGACAGTATGAAGCTTTCTTT.

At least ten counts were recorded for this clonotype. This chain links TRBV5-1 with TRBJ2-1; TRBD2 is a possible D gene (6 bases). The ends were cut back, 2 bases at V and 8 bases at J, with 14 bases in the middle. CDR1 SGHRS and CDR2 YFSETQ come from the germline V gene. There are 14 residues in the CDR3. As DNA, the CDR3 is TGCGCCAGCAGCTTAGGAGGGCTAGCAGATGAGCAGTTCTTC. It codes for CASSLGGLADEQFF. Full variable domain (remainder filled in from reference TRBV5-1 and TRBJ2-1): KAGVTQTPRYLIKTRGQQVTLSCSPISGHRSVSWYQQTPGQGLQFLFEYFSETQRNKGNFPGRFSGRQFSNSRSEMNVSTLELGDSALYLCASSLGGLADEQFFGPGTRLTVL.

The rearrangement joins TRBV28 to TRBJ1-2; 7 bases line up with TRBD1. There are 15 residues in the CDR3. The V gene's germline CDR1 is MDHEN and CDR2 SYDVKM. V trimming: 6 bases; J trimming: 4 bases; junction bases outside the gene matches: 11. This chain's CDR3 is CASRPQGQTFYGYTF. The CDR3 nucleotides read TGTGCCAGCAGACCCCAGGGACAGACCTTCTATGGCTACACCTTC.

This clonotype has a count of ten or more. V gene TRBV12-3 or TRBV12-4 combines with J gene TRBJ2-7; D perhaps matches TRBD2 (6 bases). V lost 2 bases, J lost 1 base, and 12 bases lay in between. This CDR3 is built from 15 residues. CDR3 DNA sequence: TGTGCCAGCAGTTTAAACGGGAGACGGTCCTACGAGCAGTACTTC. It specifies CASSLNGRRSYEQYF.

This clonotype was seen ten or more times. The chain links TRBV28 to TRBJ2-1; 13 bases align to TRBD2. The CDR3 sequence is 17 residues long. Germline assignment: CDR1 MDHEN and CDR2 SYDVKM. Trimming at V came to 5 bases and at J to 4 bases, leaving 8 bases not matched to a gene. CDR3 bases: TGTGCCAGCAGTCTCAGACTAGCGGGAGGATATTACAATGAGCAGTTCTTC. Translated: CASSLRLAGGYYNEQFF.

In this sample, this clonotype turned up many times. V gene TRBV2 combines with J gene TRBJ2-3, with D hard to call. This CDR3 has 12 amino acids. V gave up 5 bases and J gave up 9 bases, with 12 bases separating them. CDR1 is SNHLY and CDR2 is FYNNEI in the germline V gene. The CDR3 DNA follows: TGTGCCAGCAGTCGAGACACCTTAACGCAGTATTTT. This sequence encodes CASSRDTLTQYF.

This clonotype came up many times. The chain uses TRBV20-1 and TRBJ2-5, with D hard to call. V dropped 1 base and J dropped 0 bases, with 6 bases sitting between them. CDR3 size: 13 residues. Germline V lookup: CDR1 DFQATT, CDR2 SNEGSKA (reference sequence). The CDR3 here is CSARGAYQETQYF. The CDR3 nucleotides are TGCAGTGCTAGAGGCGCGTACCAAGAGACCCAGTACTTC.

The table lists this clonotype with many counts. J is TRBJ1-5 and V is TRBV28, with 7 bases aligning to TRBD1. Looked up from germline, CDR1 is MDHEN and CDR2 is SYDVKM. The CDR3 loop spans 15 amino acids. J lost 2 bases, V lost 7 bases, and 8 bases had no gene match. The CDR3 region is CASNRPTGGNQPQHF. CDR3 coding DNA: TGTGCCAGCAACCGCCCCACAGGGGGCAATCAGCCCCAGCATTTT. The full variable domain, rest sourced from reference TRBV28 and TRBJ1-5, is DVKVTQSSRYLVKRTGEKVFLECVQDMDHENMFWYRQDPGLGLRLIYFSYDVKMKEKGDIPEGYSVSREKKERFSLILESASTNQTSMYLCASNRPTGGNQPQHFGDGTRLSIL.

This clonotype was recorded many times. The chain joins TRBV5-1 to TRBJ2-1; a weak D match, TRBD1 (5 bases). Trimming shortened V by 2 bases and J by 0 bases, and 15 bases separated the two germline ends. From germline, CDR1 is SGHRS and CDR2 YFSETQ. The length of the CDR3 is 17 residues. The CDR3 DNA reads TGCGCCAGCAGCTTCTTGAGTCAGGGTAGCTCCTACAATGAGCAGTTCTTC. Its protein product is CASSFLSQGSSYNEQFF.

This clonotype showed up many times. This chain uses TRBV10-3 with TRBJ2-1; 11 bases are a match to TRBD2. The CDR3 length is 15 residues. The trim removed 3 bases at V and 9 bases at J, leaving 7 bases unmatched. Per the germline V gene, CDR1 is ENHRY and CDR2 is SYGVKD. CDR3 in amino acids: CAISDPSGRSSEQFF. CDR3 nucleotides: TGTGCCATCAGTGATCCTAGCGGGAGGTCAAGTGAGCAGTTCTTC.

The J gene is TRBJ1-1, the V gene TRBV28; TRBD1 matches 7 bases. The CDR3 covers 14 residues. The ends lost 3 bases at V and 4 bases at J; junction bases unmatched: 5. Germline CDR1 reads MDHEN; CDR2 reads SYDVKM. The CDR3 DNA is TGTGCCAGCAGTTTTAGGGGGCCGGGCACTGAAGCTTTCTTT. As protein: CASSFRGPGTEAFF.

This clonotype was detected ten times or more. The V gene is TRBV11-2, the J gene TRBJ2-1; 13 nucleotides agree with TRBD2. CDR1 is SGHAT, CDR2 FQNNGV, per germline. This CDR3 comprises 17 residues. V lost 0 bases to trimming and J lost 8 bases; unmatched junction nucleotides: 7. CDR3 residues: CASSLDVGTSGNYEQFF. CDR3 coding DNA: TGTGCCAGCAGCTTAGATGTTGGGACTAGCGGGAATTATGAGCAGTTCTTC.

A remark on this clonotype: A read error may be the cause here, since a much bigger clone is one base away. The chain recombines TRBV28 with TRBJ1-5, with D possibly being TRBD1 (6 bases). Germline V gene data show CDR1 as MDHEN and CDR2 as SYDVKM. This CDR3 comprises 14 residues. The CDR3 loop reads CASSLLQGGQPRHF. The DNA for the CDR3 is TGTGCCAGCAGTCTCCTACAGGGAGGTCAGCCCCGGCATTTT. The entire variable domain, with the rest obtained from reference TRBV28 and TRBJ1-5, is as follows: DVKVTQSSRYLVKRTGEKVFLECVQDMDHENMFWYRQDPGLGLRLIYFSYDVKMKEKGDIPEGYSVSREKKERFSLILESASTNQTSMYLCASSLLQGGQPRHFGDGTRLSIL.

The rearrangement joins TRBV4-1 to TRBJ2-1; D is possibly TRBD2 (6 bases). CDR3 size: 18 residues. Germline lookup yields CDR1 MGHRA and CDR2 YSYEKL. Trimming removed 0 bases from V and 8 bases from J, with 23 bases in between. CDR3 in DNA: TGCGCCAGCAGCCAAGATAACTTTTTACCCCCGGGGGTCGATGAGCAGTTCTTC. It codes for CASSQDNFLPPGVDEQFF.

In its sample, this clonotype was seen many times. This CDR3 is CASSTGRAGGVDEQYF. In nucleotides, the CDR3 is TGCGCCAGCAGCACTGGAAGGGCAGGGGGCGTCGACGAGCAGTACTTC. The chain combines TRBV5-1 with TRBJ2-7; 8 nucleotides align to TRBD1. The CDR3 consists of 16 residues. The V gene's germline CDR1 is SGHRS and CDR2 YFSETQ. V gave up 4 bases and J gave up 5 bases; unmatched junction bases: 14.

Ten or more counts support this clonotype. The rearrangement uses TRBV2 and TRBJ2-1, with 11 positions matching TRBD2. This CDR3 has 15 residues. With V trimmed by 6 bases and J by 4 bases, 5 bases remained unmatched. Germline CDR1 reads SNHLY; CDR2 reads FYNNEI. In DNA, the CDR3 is TGTGCCAGCAGCGGGGGACTAGCGGATTACAATGAGCAGTTCTTC. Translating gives CASSGGLADYNEQFF. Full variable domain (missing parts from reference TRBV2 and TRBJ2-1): EPEVTQTPSHQVTQMGQEVILRCVPISNHLYFYWYRQILGQKVEFLVSFYNNEISEKSEIFDDQFSVERPDGSNFTLKIRSTKLEDSAMYFCASSGGLADYNEQFFGPGTRLTVL.

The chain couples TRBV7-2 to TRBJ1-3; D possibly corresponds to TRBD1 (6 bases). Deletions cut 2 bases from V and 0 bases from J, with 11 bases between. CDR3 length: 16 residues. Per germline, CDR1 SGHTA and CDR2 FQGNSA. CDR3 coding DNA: TGTGCCAGCAGCTTAACAGGGCAGCTCTCTGGAAACACCATATATTTT. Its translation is CASSLTGQLSGNTIYF.

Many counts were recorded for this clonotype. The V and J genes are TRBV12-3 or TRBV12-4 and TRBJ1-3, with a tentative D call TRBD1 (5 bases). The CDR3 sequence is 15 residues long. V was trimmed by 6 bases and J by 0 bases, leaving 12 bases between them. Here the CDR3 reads CASRQDMSSGNTIYF. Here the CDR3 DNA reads TGTGCCAGCAGACAGGACATGAGCTCTGGAAACACCATATATTTT.

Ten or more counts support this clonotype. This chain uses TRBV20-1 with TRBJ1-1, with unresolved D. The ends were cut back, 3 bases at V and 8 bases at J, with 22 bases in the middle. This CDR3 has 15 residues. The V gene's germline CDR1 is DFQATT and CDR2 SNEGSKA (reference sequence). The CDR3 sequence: CSASSPHSWGDEAFF. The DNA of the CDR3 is TGCAGTGCTAGTTCCCCACATTCGTGGGGTGACGAAGCTTTCTTT.

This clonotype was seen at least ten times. The CDR3: CASSRRQGDEKLFF. Here the CDR3 DNA reads TGTGCCAGCAGCCGTCGACAGGGTGATGAAAAACTGTTTTTT. The gene calls are TRBV11-1 and TRBJ1-4; 7 bases fit TRBD1. Per germline, CDR1 SGHAT and CDR2 FQDESV (reference sequence). J was trimmed by 6 bases and V by 5 bases; bases with no gene match: 6. This CDR3 contains 14 residues.